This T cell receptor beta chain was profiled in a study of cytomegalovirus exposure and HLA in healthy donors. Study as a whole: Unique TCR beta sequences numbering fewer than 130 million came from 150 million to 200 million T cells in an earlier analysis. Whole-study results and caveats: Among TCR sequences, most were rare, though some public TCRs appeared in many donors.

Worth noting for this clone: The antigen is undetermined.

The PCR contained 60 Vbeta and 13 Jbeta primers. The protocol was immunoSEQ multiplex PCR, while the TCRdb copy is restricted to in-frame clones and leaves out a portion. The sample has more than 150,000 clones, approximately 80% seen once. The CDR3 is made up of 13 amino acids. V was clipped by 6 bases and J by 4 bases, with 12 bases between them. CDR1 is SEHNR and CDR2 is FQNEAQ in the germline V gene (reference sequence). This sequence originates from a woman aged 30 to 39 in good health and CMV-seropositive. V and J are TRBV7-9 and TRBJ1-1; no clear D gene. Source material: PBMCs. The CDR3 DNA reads TGTGCCAGCAGTTATGAGATGAGCACTGAAGCTTTCTTT. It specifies CASSYEMSTEAFF.